This T cell receptor (beta chain) was obtained from a study of brain metastases from non-small cell lung cancer. Produced via immunoSEQ multiplex PCR; TCRdb's table is partial and in-frame only. The sample lists fewer than 2,500 clones; 80% to 90% were seen once. Study outcomes and limitations: Paired brain metastases and primary tumors largely shared TCR repertoires. Compared with their matched primary tumors, roughly 67% of brain metastases showed expanded T-cell clones. Brain metastases had lower T-cell infiltration than primary tumors.

V lost 5 bases and J lost 0, with 5 bases in between. Per germline, CDR1 MNHNY and CDR2 SVGAGI (reference sequence). The CDR3 contains 13 residues. A remark on this clone: The antigen is unknown. Other DNA sequences in the sample encode the same CDR3.

The chain links TRBV6-6 to TRBJ2-1; D remains unclear. Source material: primary lung tumor tissue. The clonotype comes from a donor at least 40 years old with non-small cell lung cancer. The CDR3 loop is CASSRDSYNEQFF. The CDR3 nucleotides read TGTGCCAGCAGTCGCGACTCCTACAATGAGCAGTTCTTC.